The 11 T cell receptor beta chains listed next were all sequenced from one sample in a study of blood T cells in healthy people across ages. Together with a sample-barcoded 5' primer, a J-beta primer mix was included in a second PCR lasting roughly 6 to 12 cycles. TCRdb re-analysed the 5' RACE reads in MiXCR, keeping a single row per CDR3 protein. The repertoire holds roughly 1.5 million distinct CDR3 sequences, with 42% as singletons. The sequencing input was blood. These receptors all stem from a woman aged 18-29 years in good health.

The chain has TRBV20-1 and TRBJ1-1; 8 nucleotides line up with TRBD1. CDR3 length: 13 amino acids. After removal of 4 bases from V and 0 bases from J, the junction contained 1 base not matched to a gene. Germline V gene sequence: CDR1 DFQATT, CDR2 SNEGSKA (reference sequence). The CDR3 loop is CSAMDRVNTEAFF. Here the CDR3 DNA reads TGCAGTGCTATGGACAGGGTGAACACTGAAGCTTTCTTT.

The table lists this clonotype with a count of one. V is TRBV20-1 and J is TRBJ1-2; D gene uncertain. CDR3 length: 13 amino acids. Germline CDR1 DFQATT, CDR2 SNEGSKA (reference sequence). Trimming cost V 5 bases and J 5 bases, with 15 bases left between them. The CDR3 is CSAPEELRYGYTF. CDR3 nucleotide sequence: TGCAGTGCTCCCGAGGAGCTCCGGTATGGCTACACCTTC.

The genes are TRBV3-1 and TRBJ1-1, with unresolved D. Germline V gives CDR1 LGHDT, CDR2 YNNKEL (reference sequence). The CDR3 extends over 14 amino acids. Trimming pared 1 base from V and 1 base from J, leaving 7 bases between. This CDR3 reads CASSQVVGNTEAFF. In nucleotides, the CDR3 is TGTGCCAGCAGCCAAGTTGTGGGGAACACTGAAGCTTTCTTT.

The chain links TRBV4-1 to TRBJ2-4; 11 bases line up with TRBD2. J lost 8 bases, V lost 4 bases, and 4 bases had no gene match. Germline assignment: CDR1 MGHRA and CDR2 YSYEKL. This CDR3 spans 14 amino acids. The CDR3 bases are TGCGCCAGCAGCCTAGCGGGGGGGCCCGACATTCAGTACTTC. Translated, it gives CASSLAGGPDIQYF.

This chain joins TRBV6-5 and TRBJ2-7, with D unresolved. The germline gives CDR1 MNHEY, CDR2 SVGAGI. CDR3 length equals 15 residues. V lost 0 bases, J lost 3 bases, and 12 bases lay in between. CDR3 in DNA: TGTGCCAGCAGTTACTCGTGGCAGAGGAACTACGAGCAGTACTTC. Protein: CASSYSWQRNYEQYF.

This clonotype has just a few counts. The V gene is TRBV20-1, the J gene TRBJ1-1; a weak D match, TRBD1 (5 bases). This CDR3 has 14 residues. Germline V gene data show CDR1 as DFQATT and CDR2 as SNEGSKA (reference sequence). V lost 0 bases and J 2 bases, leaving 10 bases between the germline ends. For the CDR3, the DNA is TGCAGTGCTAGAGATTTCCAGGGAAACACTGAAGCTTTCTTT. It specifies CSARDFQGNTEAFF.

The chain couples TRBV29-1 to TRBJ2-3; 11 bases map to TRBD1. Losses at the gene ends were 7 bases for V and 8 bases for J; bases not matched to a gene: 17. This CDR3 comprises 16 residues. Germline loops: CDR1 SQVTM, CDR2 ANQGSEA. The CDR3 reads CSDNGGGQGVSGTQYF. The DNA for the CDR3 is TGCAGCGATAATGGCGGGGGACAGGGGGTATCAGGTACGCAGTATTTT.

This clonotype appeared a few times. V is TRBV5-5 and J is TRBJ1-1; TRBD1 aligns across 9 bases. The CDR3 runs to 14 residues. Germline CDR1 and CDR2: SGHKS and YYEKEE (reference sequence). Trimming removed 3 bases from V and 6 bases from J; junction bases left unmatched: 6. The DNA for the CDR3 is TGTGCCAGCAGCTCTACAGGGGGCTGGGCTGAAGCTTTCTTT. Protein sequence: CASSSTGGWAEAFF.

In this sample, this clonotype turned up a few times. CDR3 residues: CASSLGRRFIQETQYF. As DNA, the CDR3 is TGTGCCAGCAGCTTAGGGCGGAGATTCATCCAAGAGACCCAGTACTTC. V usage is TRBV7-9 and J usage is TRBJ2-5; no firm D call. Germline values: CDR1 SEHNR, CDR2 FQNEAQ (reference sequence). CDR3 size: 16 residues. Trimming shortened V by 1 base and J by 1 base, and 13 bases separated the two germline ends.

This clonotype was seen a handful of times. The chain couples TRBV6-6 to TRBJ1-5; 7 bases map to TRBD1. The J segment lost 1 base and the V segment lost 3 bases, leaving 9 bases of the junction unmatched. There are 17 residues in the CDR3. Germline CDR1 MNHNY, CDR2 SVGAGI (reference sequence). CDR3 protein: CASSYPTGRKSNQPQHF. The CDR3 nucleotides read TGTGCCAGCAGTTATCCGACAGGGAGGAAGAGCAATCAGCCCCAGCATTTT.

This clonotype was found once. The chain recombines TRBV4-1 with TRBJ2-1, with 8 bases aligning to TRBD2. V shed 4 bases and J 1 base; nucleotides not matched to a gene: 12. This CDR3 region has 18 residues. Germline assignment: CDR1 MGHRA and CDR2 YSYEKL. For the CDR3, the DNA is TGCGCCAGCAGCCTAGGACTTCTCTTAGCGGGGTCCTACAATGAGCAGTTCTTC. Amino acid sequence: CASSLGLLLAGSYNEQFF.